This T cell receptor (beta chain) was obtained from a study of T cells in localized non-small cell lung cancer. General observations from the study: Uninvolved adjacent lung had more T cell clonality than any other tissue, topping tumor. With higher T cell density in blood came longer overall survival. Multi-region tumor sequencing was not done, so intratumor heterogeneity could not be excluded. There were a median roughly 54 of the top 100 tumor clones appearing in adjacent lung.

TCRdb's copy holds only in-frame clones and misses some; the assay was immunoSEQ multiplex PCR. The sample includes 28,000 or so clones, approximately 90% seen only once; the top ten take 6.5% to 8%. CDR3 length: 16 residues. Trimming left V 7 bases short and J 2 bases short, with 20 bases between. Germline V gives CDR1 SGHVS, CDR2 FNYEAQ. As for this clone: Its antigen is as yet unknown.

This material consisted of peripheral blood, taken before any cancer treatment. The chain links TRBV7-6 to TRBJ2-5, with D perhaps TRBD2 (7 bases). This TCR derives from an older male donor with stage I lung adenocarcinoma. CDR3 protein: CASIRGVAGDQETQYF. The CDR3 bases are TGTGCCAGCATCAGGGGAGTAGCGGGTGATCAAGAGACCCAGTACTTC.